Each of the 18 T cell receptor beta chains below was sequenced from the same sample in a study of blood T cell repertoires in COVID-19. Data came from immunoSEQ multiplex PCR; TCRdb stores just in-frame clones and leaves some out. The sample carries approximately 360,000 clones, 89% recorded once. Sequences were obtained from peripheral blood. These receptors all come from a man between 35 and 55 years old with acute or convalescent COVID-19.

The gene calls are TRBV27 and TRBJ2-5, with D perhaps matching TRBD1 (5 bases). Per germline, CDR1 MNHEY and CDR2 SMNVEV (reference sequence). V was pared by 2 bases and J by 5 bases, with 12 bases between. The CDR3 length is 14 residues. The CDR3 loop reads CASSLLRGSETQYF. DNA for the CDR3: TGTGCCAGCAGTTTACTTAGGGGTAGCGAGACCCAGTACTTC.

This chain uses TRBV5-1 with TRBJ2-2, with D possibly matching TRBD1 (7 bases). The CDR3 length is 16 residues. The V end was cut by 2 bases, the J end by 4 bases, with 15 bases between. CDR1 is SGHRS and CDR2 is YFSETQ in the germline V gene. Here the CDR3 reads CASSLQGIAATGELFF. The CDR3 coding sequence is TGCGCCAGCAGCTTACAGGGGATAGCGGCCACCGGGGAGCTGTTTTTT. The whole variable domain, remainder taken from reference TRBV5-1 and TRBJ2-2, is KAGVTQTPRYLIKTRGQQVTLSCSPISGHRSVSWYQQTPGQGLQFLFEYFSETQRNKGNFPGRFSGRQFSNSRSEMNVSTLELGDSALYLCASSLQGIAATGELFFGEGSRLTVL.

The V gene is TRBV7-9, the J gene TRBJ2-2; 9 nucleotides line up with TRBD1. Germline assignment: CDR1 SEHNR and CDR2 FQNEAQ (reference sequence). J gave up 7 bases and V 5 bases, and 8 bases lay outside the gene matches. The CDR3 loop spans 15 amino acids. CDR3 in DNA: TGTGCCAGCAGCCGGACAGGGGTAGGGCGCGGGGAGCTGTTTTTT. It is translated as CASSRTGVGRGELFF.

The chain recombines TRBV5-8 with TRBJ2-7; 8 bases are shared with TRBD1. Germline CDR1 reads SGHTS; CDR2 reads YDEGEE. With 7 bases clipped from V and 5 bases from J, the junction kept 14 bases outside the gene matches. The CDR3 has 15 residues. The CDR3 loop is CASPSVGQGTNEQYF. In DNA form, the CDR3 reads TGTGCCAGCCCCTCCGTTGGACAGGGTACCAACGAGCAGTACTTC.

This chain joins TRBV7-9 and TRBJ1-1; 9 bases align to TRBD1. The V segment lost 1 base and the J segment 6 bases; nucleotides outside the gene matches: 0. The CDR3 has 13 residues. CDR1 and CDR2 (germline): SEHNR, FQNEAQ (reference sequence). For the CDR3, the DNA is TGTGCCAGCAGCTTAGGGACAGGGGCTGAAGCTTTCTTT. Protein: CASSLGTGAEAFF. Full variable domain (rest looked up from reference TRBV7-9 and TRBJ1-1): DTGVSQNPRHKITKRGQNVTFRCDPISEHNRLYWYRQTLGQGPEFLTYFQNEAQLEKSRLLSDRFSAERPKGSFSTLEIQRTEQGDSAMYLCASSLGTGAEAFFGQGTRLTVV.

The chain is built from TRBV19 and TRBJ1-5; D ambiguous. Germline V gene sequence: CDR1 LNHDA, CDR2 SQIVND (reference sequence). Trimming shortened V by 2 bases and J by 4 bases, and 21 bases separated the two germline ends. The CDR3 spans 18 residues. This CDR3 is CASSINFRWSYENQPQHF. As DNA, the CDR3 is TGTGCCAGTAGTATAAACTTCCGTTGGAGTTACGAGAATCAGCCCCAGCATTTT.

The gene calls are TRBV12-3 or TRBV12-4 and TRBJ2-1; 11 bases are a match to TRBD2. The CDR3 consists of 13 residues. The junction had 7 bases not matched to a gene; V was cut back by 5 bases and J by 13 bases. In DNA, the CDR3 is TGTGCCAGCAGTCCCCTACTAGCGGGAGATCAGTTCTTC. It specifies CASSPLLAGDQFF.

This clone appeared a single time. This chain connects TRBV5-1 to TRBJ2-3, with 10 bases matching TRBD2. V dropped 7 bases and J dropped 5; count of bases not matched to a gene: 7. The CDR3 runs 14 residues. The germline V gene has CDR1 SGHRS and CDR2 YFSETQ. The CDR3 protein is CASGQVAGGDTQYF. The CDR3 DNA sequence: TGCGCCAGCGGACAAGTAGCGGGAGGAGATACGCAGTATTTT.

The chain couples TRBV7-2 to TRBJ1-2; tentative D call: TRBD1 (6 bases). Germline lookup yields CDR1 SGHTA and CDR2 FQGNSA. Trimming stripped 2 bases from V and 5 bases from J, with 9 bases between. CDR3 length: 13 amino acids. This CDR3 reads CASSLSDRYGYTF. The CDR3 DNA reads as TGTGCCAGCAGCTTATCGGACAGATATGGCTACACCTTC.

This chain connects TRBV4-3 to TRBJ2-1; D is uncertain. The CDR3 runs 14 residues. The germline V gene has CDR1 LGHNA and CDR2 YSLEER. Trimming removed 0 bases from V and 6 bases from J, with 9 bases in between. The CDR3, as DNA: TGCGCCAGCAGCCAAGATCTTGAGCGCAATGAGCAGTTCTTC. Translated: CASSQDLERNEQFF.

The V and J genes are TRBV6-6 and TRBJ2-2; D unclear. The CDR3 totals 14 residues. V was shortened by 5 bases and J by 1 base, with 8 bases between the two germline ends. CDR1 MNHNY and CDR2 SVGAGI come from the germline V gene (reference sequence). CDR3: CASSHSGNTGELFF. DNA for the CDR3: TGTGCCAGCAGTCATTCAGGGAACACCGGGGAGCTGTTTTTT.

This clone has a handful of counts. The rearrangement uses TRBV7-9 and TRBJ1-1; 8 nucleotides match TRBD1. With V trimmed by 5 bases and J by 4 bases, 3 bases remained unmatched. This CDR3 is built from 13 residues. Germline-derived CDR1 and CDR2 are SEHNR and FQNEAQ (reference sequence). CDR3 in DNA: TGTGCCAGCAGCCGTGACAGGGGCACTGAAGCTTTCTTT. Protein sequence: CASSRDRGTEAFF. Supplemented by reference TRBV7-9 and TRBJ1-1, the full variable domain reads DTGVSQNPRHKITKRGQNVTFRCDPISEHNRLYWYRQTLGQGPEFLTYFQNEAQLEKSRLLSDRFSAERPKGSFSTLEIQRTEQGDSAMYLCASSRDRGTEAFFGQGTRLTVV.

The CDR3 sequence is CASSPGQPRGYGYTF. The CDR3 nucleotides read TGTGCCAGCAGCCCGGGACAGCCCCGGGGCTATGGCTACACCTTC. The V call is TRBV5-8, the J call TRBJ1-2, with 7 bases aligning to TRBD1. The CDR3 contains 15 residues. Germline CDR1 reads SGHTS; CDR2 reads YDEGEE. With V trimmed by 4 bases and J by 4 bases, 10 bases remained unmatched.

This sequence joins TRBV28 and TRBJ2-2; D possibly corresponds to TRBD2 (5 bases). The CDR3 spans 15 residues. V shed 5 bases and J shed 2 bases, with 12 bases lying between them. Germline CDR1 and CDR2: MDHEN and SYDVKM. The CDR3 here is CASSLWRANTGELFF. The CDR3 nucleotides read TGTGCCAGCAGTCTCTGGCGGGCAAACACCGGGGAGCTGTTTTTT.

V and J are TRBV4-2 and TRBJ2-7; the match to TRBD1 covers 9 bases. V dropped 0 bases and J dropped 1; count of bases not matched to a gene: 1. The CDR3 runs 15 residues. Looked up from germline, CDR1 is LGHNA and CDR2 is YNFKEQ. Here the CDR3 reads CASSQEGTGSYEQYF. DNA of the CDR3: TGTGCCAGCAGCCAAGAGGGGACAGGGTCCTACGAGCAGTACTTC.

This chain connects TRBV7-3 to TRBJ2-2; 9 bases map to TRBD1. V lost 4 bases to trimming and J lost 5 bases; unmatched junction nucleotides: 8. Germline loops: CDR1 SGHTA, CDR2 FQGTGA. This CDR3 has 16 amino acids. The CDR3 bases are TGTGCCAGCAGCTCCCTAGCCGGGACAGGGACCGGGGAGCTGTTTTTT. Protein sequence: CASSSLAGTGTGELFF.

This sequence joins TRBV7-9 and TRBJ2-7, with 11 positions matching TRBD1. J lost 6 bases, V lost 5 bases, and 6 bases had no gene match. The CDR3 consists of 14 residues. CDR1 is SEHNR and CDR2 is FQNEAQ in the germline V gene (reference sequence). The CDR3 DNA is TGTGCCAGCAGCCCGTGGACAGGGGGCCGCGAGCAGTACTTC. This translates into CASSPWTGGREQYF. The whole variable domain, filled in from reference TRBV7-9 and TRBJ2-7, reads DTGVSQNPRHKITKRGQNVTFRCDPISEHNRLYWYRQTLGQGPEFLTYFQNEAQLEKSRLLSDRFSAERPKGSFSTLEIQRTEQGDSAMYLCASSPWTGGREQYFGPGTRLTVT.

This chain uses TRBV3-1 (or the pseudogene TRBV3-2) with TRBJ1-1, with D tentatively TRBD1 (5 bases). Looked up from germline, CDR1 is LGHDT and CDR2 is YNNKEL (reference sequence). This CDR3 comprises 16 residues. V lost 1 base and J lost 7, with 19 bases in between. The CDR3 loop is CASSQAGGRGLGEAFF. The CDR3 nucleotides read TGTGCCAGCAGCCAAGCGGGCGGCCGGGGGTTGGGTGAAGCTTTCTTT.